Sequencing of this TCR beta chain was carried out in a study of blood T cell repertoires in COVID-19. Study context: Sites across the United States, Italy and Spain contributed samples from acute and convalescent COVID-19. From T cells, B-cell-depleted T cells, or PBMCs came the material, which was cDNA or gDNA.

How the authors handled the data: Estimation of nucleated cell counts relied on the amplification of reference gene primers. Generated by immunoSEQ multiplex PCR, the TCRdb table keeps only in-frame clones and is missing some. V and J calls plus clone size are reproduced from that table; the DNA served to infer D and trimming. The repertoire holds about 85,000 clones, with roughly 80% as singletons. This clone was detected only once. This CDR3 spans 18 amino acids. With V trimmed by 0 bases and J by 7 bases, 6 bases remained unmatched. Germline-derived CDR1 and CDR2 are LGHDT and YNNKEL (reference sequence).

The specimen sequenced was peripheral blood. This rearrangement joins TRBV3-1 (or the pseudogene TRBV3-2) to TRBJ2-1, with 16 nucleotides matching TRBD2. The origin of this receptor is a man in his sixties with acute or convalescent COVID-19. The CDR3 region is CASSQDIGTSGGANEQFF. Here the CDR3 DNA reads TGTGCCAGCAGCCAAGATATCGGGACTAGCGGGGGGGCAAATGAGCAGTTCTTC.